Included here is one TCR beta chain sequence, with context. Per germline, CDR1 MNHEY and CDR2 SMNVEV (reference sequence). V shed 7 bases, J shed 6 bases, and the junction held 12 bases outside the gene matches. The CDR3 length is 16 residues. This record comes from a study of blood T cell repertoires in COVID-19. Whole-study context: Some COVID-19 samples were acute and others convalescent; all came from the United States, Italy and Spain.

Some clones are missing from TCRdb's copy, which holds only in-frame ones; the method was immunoSEQ multiplex PCR. The profile shows 200,000 to 250,000 clones, roughly 82% of them singletons. V is TRBV27 and J is TRBJ2-1; 10 positions agree with TRBD2. Material: peripheral blood. The source of this sequence is a man aged 80 or over with acute or convalescent COVID-19. The CDR3 DNA sequence: TGTGCCAGCACCATCGCCCGGGCTAGCGGGAGCAATGAGCAGTTCTTC. It specifies CASTIARASGSNEQFF.